These 14 T cell receptor beta chains were sequenced from one sample in a study of low-dose radiotherapy and immunotherapy resistance in tumors. Alpha- and beta-chain coverage of first-strand cDNA came from TRAV- and TRBV-specific primers. TCRs underwent around 20 PCR cycles of amplification with a constant-region primer and V-primer adapter. One entry per CDR3 protein, called by TCRdb with MiXCR from the reads. The sample includes 95,000 to 100,000 distinct CDR3 sequences, less than 25% of them seen just once. Noted time point: after trial treatment. Treatment denoted: LDRT plus nivolumab, ipilimumab, low-dose cyclophosphamide and aspirin (RACIN trial). This sample comprised PBMCs, obtained after low-dose radiotherapy plus immunotherapy. All receptors come from a male donor with prostate cancer.

The chain is built from TRBV10-3 and TRBJ2-3, with 11 bases lining up with TRBD2. The V gene end was trimmed by 9 bases and the J gene end by 11 bases; junction bases not matched to a gene: 13. Germline V gives CDR1 ENHRY, CDR2 SYGVKD. This CDR3 contains 14 residues. This CDR3 reads CAISTSGGSGGQYF. CDR3 DNA: TGTGCCATTAGCACTAGCGGGGGCTCCGGGGGGCAGTATTTT.

This clonotype turned up a few times. This chain joins TRBV7-6 and TRBJ2-5; TRBD2 agrees at 9 bases. Germline CDR1 is SGHVS and CDR2 is FNYEAQ. Losses at the gene ends were 7 bases for V and 4 bases for J; bases not matched to a gene: 10. CDR3 length: 15 residues. The CDR3 is CASTHRGLALETQYF. The CDR3 nucleotides read TGTGCCAGCACCCACCGGGGACTAGCATTAGAGACCCAGTACTTC.

This clonotype has at least ten counts. The gene calls are TRBV6-2 or TRBV6-3 and TRBJ2-3, with 15 bases fitting TRBD2. Germline V gives CDR1 MNHEY, CDR2 SVGEGT. The CDR3 loop spans 19 amino acids. The V and J ends lost 6 bases and 0 bases, in that order; junction bases with no gene match: 10. CDR3 sequence (DNA): TGTGCCAGCAGCCCCCGGACTAGCGGGGGGGCCGGTAGCACAGATACGCAGTATTTT. Translated: CASSPRTSGGAGSTDTQYF.

This clonotype is deemed medium-sized. The rearrangement links TRBV4-2 to TRBJ2-1; TRBD2 agrees at 8 bases. Looked up from germline, CDR1 is LGHNA and CDR2 is YNFKEQ. The CDR3 is 16 amino acids. V trimming: 4 bases; J trimming: 6 bases; junction bases outside the gene matches: 11. CDR3 sequence reads: CASSPSARGAPNEQFF. The CDR3 DNA reads as TGTGCCAGCAGCCCCTCGGCGCGGGGGGCTCCCAATGAGCAGTTCTTC.

Turning to this clonotype: One base separates it from a far larger clone, so it is likely a read error. J is TRBJ2-7 and V is TRBV11-2; D not certain. The CDR3 extends over 14 amino acids. V was trimmed by 4 bases and J by 7 bases, leaving 17 bases between them. Germline loops: CDR1 SGHAT, CDR2 FQNNGV. CDR3 residues: CASSSEVGYNEQYF. As DNA, the CDR3 is TGTGCCAGCAGCTCAGAGGTGGGGTACAATGAGCAGTACTTC.

The table lists this clonotype with a few counts. The chain carries TRBV6-4 and TRBJ2-2, with D perhaps assigned TRBD1 or TRBD2 (5 bases each). V dropped 2 bases and J dropped 4 bases, with 5 bases sitting between them. Per germline, CDR1 MRHNA and CDR2 SNTAGT. The CDR3 covers 13 residues. CDR3 sequence: CASSDGTTGELFF. The CDR3 DNA reads TGTGCCAGCAGTGACGGGACCACCGGGGAGCTGTTTTTT.

This clonotype was seen ten or more times. This sequence joins TRBV11-2 and TRBJ1-1, with 8 positions matching TRBD1. Germline lookup yields CDR1 SGHAT and CDR2 FQNNGV. The V and J ends lost 7 bases and 2 bases, in that order; junction bases with no gene match: 9. The CDR3 has 15 residues. CDR3 in amino acids: CASTGGGSKNTEAFF. The CDR3 DNA reads as TGTGCCAGCACAGGGGGCGGCAGCAAAAACACTGAAGCTTTCTTT.

This clonotype was counted many times. The chain couples TRBV20-1 to TRBJ2-2; D not resolved. The CDR3 spans 12 residues. V was cut by 6 bases and J by 6 bases, with 11 bases left in between. In germline, CDR1 is DFQATT, CDR2 SNEGSKA (reference sequence). This CDR3 reads CSAPVASGELFF. CDR3 nucleotides: TGCAGTGCCCCAGTCGCCTCCGGGGAGCTGTTTTTT.

This clonotype was observed at least ten times. This chain connects TRBV2 to TRBJ2-5; 7 positions match TRBD1. Germline loops: CDR1 SNHLY, CDR2 FYNNEI. There are 13 residues in the CDR3. V lost 7 bases to trimming and J lost 3 bases; unmatched junction nucleotides: 5. The CDR3: CASMRGGEETQYF. The CDR3 nucleotides are TGTGCCAGCATGAGAGGGGGCGAAGAGACCCAGTACTTC.

This clonotype was seen at least ten times. The chain employs TRBV29-1 and TRBJ2-7, with D perhaps matching TRBD1 or TRBD2 (6 bases each). This CDR3 region has 14 residues. CDR1 and CDR2 (germline): SQVTM, ANQGSEA. Trimming cost V 6 bases and J 5 bases, with 20 bases left between them. The CDR3 DNA sequence: TGCAGCGTCGCGGGACACCTCCTGCGACACGAGCAGTACTTC. Amino acids: CSVAGHLLRHEQYF.

The DNA for the CDR3 is TGCGCCAGCAGCTTATCCTCGCGGGCGCAGCAGTTCTTC. This codes for CASSLSSRAQQFF. This chain uses TRBV5-1 with TRBJ2-1; tentatively, D is TRBD2 (5 bases). This CDR3 has 13 residues. Germline values: CDR1 SGHRS, CDR2 YFSETQ. Trimming left V 2 bases short and J 11 bases short, with 14 bases between.

The J gene is TRBJ2-5, the V gene TRBV2, with TRBD1 matching 10 bases. In germline, CDR1 is SNHLY, CDR2 FYNNEI. V gave up 6 bases and J gave up 1 base; unmatched junction bases: 8. There are 16 residues in the CDR3. The DNA for the CDR3 is TGTGCCAGCAGGAGAGGGACAGGGGCCTTCCAAGAGACCCAGTACTTC. It specifies CASRRGTGAFQETQYF.

This clonotype was observed many times. The CDR3, as DNA: TGTGCCAGCAGCCAACGTGCCGACTGGGAGCTGTTTTTT. As protein: CASSQRADWELFF. The chain couples TRBV3-1 to TRBJ2-2; unclear D gene. The CDR3 consists of 13 residues. Germline CDR1 is LGHDT and CDR2 is YNNKEL (reference sequence). Trimming pared 2 bases from V and 9 bases from J, leaving 10 bases between.

This clonotype was picked up many times. The V gene is TRBV7-2, the J gene TRBJ2-3; 7 bases are shared with TRBD2. The CDR3 length is 15 residues. Germline CDR1 is SGHTA and CDR2 is FQGNSA. Losses at the gene ends were 0 bases for V and 0 bases for J; bases not matched to a gene: 0. The DNA of the CDR3 is TGTGCCAGCAGCTTAGCAGCGGGGAGCACAGATACGCAGTATTTT. Translation gives CASSLAAGSTDTQYF.